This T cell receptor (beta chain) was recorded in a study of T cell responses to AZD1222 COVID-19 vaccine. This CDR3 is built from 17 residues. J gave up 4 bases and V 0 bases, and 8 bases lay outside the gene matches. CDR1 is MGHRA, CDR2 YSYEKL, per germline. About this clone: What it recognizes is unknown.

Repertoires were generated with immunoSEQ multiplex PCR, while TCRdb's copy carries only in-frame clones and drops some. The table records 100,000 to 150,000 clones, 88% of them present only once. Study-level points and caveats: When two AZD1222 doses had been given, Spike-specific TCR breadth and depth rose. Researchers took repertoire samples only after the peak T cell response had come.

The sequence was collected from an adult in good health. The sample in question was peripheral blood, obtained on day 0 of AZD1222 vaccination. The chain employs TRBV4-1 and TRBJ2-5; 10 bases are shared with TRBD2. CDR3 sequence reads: CASSQDWASGGRETQYF. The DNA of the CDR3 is TGCGCCAGCAGCCAAGATTGGGCTAGCGGGGGAAGAGAGACCCAGTACTTC.